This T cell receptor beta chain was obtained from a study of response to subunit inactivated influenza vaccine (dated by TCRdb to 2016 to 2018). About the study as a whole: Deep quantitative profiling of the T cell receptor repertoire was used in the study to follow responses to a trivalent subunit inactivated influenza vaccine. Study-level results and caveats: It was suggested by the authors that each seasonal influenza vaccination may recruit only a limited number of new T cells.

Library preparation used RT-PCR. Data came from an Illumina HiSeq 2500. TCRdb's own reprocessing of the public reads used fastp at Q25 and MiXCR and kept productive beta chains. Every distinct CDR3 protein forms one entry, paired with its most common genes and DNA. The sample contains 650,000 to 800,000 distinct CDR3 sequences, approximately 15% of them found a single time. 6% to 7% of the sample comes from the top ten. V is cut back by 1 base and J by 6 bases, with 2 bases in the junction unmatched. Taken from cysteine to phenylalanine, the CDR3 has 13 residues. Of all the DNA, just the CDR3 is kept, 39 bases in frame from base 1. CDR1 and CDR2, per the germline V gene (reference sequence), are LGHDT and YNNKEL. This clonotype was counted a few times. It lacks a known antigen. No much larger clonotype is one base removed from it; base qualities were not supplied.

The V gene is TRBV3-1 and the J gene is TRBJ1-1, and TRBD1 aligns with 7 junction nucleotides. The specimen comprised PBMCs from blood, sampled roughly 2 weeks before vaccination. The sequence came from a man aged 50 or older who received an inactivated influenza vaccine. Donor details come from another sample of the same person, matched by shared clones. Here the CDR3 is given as CASSQAQGAEAFF. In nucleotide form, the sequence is TGTGCCAGCAGCCAAGCGCAGGGGGCTGAAGCTTTCTTT.